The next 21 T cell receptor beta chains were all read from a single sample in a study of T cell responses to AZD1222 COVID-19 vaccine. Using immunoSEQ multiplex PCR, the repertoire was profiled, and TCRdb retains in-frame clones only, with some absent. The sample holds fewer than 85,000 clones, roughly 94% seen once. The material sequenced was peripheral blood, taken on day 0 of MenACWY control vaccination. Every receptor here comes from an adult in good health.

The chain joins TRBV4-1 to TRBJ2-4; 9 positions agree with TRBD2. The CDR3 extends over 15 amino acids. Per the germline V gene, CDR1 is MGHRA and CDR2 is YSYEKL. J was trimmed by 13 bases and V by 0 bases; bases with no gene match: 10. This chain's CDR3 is CASSQDLYAGGGQYF. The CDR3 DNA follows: TGCGCCAGCAGCCAAGATCTATATGCGGGAGGGGGGCAGTACTTC.

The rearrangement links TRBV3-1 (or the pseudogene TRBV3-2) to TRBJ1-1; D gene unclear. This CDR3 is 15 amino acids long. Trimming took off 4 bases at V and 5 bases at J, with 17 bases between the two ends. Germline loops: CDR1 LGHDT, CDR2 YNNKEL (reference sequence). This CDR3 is CASSLTILHGTEAFF. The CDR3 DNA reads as TGTGCCAGCAGCCTTACGATTTTACACGGGACTGAAGCTTTCTTT.

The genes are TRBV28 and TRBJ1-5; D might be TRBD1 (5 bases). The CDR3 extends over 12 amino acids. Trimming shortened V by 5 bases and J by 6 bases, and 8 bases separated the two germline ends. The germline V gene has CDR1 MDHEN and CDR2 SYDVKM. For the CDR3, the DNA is TGTGCCAGCAGTGAGGGGTCTCAGCCCCAGCATTTT. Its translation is CASSEGSQPQHF.

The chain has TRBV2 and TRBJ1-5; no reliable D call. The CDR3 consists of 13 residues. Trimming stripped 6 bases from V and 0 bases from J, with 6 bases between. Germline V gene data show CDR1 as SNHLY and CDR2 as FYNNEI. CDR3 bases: TGTGCCAGCAGACTTAATAGCAATCAGCCCCAGCATTTT. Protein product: CASRLNSNQPQHF.

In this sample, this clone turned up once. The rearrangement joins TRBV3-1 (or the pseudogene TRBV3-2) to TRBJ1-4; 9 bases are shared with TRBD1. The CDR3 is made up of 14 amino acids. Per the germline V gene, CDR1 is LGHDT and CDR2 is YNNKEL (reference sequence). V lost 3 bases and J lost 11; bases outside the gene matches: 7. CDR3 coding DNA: TGTGCCAGCAGCCAGGCCGGGACAGGGAGGAAACTGTTTTTT. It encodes CASSQAGTGRKLFF.

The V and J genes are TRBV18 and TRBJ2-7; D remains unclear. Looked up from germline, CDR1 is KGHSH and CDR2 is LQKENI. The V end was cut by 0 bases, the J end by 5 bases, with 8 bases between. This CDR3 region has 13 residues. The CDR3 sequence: CASSPPARNEQYF. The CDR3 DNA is TGTGCCAGCTCACCACCCGCCAGGAACGAGCAGTACTTC.

The CDR3 reads CASSVMVPTQYF. In nucleotides, the CDR3 is TGTGCCAGCAGTGTGATGGTTCCTACGCAGTATTTT. The chain is built from TRBV2 and TRBJ2-3; D is undetermined. V was pared by 4 bases and J by 8 bases, with 10 bases between. The germline V gene encodes CDR1 SNHLY and CDR2 FYNNEI. This CDR3 is 12 amino acids long.

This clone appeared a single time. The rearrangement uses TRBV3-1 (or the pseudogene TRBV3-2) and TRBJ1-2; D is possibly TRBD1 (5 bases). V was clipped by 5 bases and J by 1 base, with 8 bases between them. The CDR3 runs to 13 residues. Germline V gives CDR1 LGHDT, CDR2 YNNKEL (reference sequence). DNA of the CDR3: TGTGCCAGCAGCAGGGGAGATAACTATGGCTACACCTTC. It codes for CASSRGDNYGYTF.

This CDR3 is CASSGSGGFGEQYF. DNA of the CDR3: TGTGCCAGTAGTGGTTCGGGGGGGTTCGGCGAGCAGTACTTC. This chain uses TRBV19 with TRBJ2-7; 8 nucleotides line up with TRBD2. Looked up from germline, CDR1 is LNHDA and CDR2 is SQIVND (reference sequence). The ends lost 5 bases at V and 6 bases at J; junction bases unmatched: 9. The CDR3 contains 14 residues.

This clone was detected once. CDR3 sequence (DNA): TGTGCCAGCACCGCTACTTCAGGGAATGACTCACCCCTCCACTTT. Its protein is CASTATSGNDSPLHF. The chain carries TRBV6-5 and TRBJ1-6, with D possibly matching TRBD1 (5 bases). The CDR3 has 15 amino acids. Germline assignment: CDR1 MNHEY and CDR2 SVGAGI. Trimming took 7 bases from V and 10 from J, leaving 20 bases between them.

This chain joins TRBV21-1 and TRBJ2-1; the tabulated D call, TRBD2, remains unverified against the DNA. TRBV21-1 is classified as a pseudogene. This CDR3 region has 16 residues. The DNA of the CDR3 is TGTGCCAGCAAGGAGAAGCGGGAGGGCCCGGGCAATGAGCAGTTCTTC. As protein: CASKEKREGPGNEQFF.

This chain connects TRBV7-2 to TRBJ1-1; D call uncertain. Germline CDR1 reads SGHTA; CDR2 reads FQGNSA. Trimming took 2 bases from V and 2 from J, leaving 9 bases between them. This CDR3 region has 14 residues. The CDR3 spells CASSLSGPNTEAFF. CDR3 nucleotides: TGTGCCAGCAGCTTATCTGGGCCCAACACTGAAGCTTTCTTT.

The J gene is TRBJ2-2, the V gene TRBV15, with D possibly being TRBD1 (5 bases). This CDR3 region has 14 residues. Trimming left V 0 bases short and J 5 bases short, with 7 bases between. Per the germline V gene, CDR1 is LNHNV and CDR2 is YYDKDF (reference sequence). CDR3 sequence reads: CATSRETGTGELFF. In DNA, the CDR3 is TGTGCCACCAGCAGAGAAACAGGAACCGGGGAGCTGTTTTTT.

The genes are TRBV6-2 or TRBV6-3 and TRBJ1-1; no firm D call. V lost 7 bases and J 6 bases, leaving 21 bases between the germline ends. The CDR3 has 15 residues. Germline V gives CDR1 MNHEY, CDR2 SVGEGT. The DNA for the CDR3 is TGTGCCAGCAACCCGCTACTCGAAGGGAAGGCTGAAGCTTTCTTT. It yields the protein CASNPLLEGKAEAFF.

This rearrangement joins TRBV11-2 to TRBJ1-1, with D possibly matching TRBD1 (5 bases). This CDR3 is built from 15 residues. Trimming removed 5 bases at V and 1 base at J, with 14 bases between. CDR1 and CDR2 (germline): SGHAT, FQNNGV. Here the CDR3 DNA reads TGTGCCAGCAGCCAATCTCGGGACGGGAACACTGAAGCTTTCTTT. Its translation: CASSQSRDGNTEAFF.

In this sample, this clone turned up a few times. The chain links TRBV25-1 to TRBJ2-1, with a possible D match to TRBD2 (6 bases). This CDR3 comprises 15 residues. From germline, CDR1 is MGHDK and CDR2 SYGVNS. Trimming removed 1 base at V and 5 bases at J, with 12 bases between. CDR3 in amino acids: CASSEFGRGDNEQFF. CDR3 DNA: TGTGCCAGCAGTGAATTCGGGCGGGGAGACAATGAGCAGTTCTTC.

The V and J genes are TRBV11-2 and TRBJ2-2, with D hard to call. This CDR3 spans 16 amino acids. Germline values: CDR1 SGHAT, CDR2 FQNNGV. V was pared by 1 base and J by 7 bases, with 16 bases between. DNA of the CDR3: TGTGCCAGCAGCTTAGGTTTTGGGCTTCCCGTCGGGGAGCTGTTTTTT. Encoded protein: CASSLGFGLPVGELFF.

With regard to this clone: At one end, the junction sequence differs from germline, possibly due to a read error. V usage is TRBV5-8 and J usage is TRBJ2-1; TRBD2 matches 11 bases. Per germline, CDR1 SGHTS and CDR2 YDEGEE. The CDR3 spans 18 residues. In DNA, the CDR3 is TGTGCCAGCAGCTGGTGGCCGGGACTAGCGGTCTCCGACAATGAGCAGTTCTTC. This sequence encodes CASSWWPGLAVSDNEQFF. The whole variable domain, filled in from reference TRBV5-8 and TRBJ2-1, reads EAGVTQSPTHLIKTRGQQATLRCSPISGHTSVYWYQQALGLGLQFLLWYDEGEERNRGNFPPRFSGRQFPNYSSELNVNALELEDSALYLCASSWWPGLAVSDNEQFFGPGTRLTVL.

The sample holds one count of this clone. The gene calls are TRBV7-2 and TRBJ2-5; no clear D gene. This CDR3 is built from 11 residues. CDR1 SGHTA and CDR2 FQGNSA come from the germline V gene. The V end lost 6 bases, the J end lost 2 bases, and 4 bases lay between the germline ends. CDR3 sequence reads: CASRSQETQYF. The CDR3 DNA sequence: TGTGCCAGCAGGTCACAAGAGACCCAGTACTTC.

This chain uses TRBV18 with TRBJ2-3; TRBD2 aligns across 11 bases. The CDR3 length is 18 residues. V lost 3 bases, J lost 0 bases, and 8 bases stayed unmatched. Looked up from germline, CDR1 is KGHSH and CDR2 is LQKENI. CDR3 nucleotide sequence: TGTGCCAGCTCACCCCTTCCCGGGACTAGCGGTAGCACAGATACGCAGTATTTT. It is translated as CASSPLPGTSGSTDTQYF.

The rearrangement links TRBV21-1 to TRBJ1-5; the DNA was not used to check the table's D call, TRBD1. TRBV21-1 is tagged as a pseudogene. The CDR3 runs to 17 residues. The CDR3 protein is CASRYGRIKDSNQPQHF. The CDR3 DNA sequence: TGTGCCAGCAGGTACGGCAGGATAAAAGATAGCAATCAGCCCCAGCATTTT.